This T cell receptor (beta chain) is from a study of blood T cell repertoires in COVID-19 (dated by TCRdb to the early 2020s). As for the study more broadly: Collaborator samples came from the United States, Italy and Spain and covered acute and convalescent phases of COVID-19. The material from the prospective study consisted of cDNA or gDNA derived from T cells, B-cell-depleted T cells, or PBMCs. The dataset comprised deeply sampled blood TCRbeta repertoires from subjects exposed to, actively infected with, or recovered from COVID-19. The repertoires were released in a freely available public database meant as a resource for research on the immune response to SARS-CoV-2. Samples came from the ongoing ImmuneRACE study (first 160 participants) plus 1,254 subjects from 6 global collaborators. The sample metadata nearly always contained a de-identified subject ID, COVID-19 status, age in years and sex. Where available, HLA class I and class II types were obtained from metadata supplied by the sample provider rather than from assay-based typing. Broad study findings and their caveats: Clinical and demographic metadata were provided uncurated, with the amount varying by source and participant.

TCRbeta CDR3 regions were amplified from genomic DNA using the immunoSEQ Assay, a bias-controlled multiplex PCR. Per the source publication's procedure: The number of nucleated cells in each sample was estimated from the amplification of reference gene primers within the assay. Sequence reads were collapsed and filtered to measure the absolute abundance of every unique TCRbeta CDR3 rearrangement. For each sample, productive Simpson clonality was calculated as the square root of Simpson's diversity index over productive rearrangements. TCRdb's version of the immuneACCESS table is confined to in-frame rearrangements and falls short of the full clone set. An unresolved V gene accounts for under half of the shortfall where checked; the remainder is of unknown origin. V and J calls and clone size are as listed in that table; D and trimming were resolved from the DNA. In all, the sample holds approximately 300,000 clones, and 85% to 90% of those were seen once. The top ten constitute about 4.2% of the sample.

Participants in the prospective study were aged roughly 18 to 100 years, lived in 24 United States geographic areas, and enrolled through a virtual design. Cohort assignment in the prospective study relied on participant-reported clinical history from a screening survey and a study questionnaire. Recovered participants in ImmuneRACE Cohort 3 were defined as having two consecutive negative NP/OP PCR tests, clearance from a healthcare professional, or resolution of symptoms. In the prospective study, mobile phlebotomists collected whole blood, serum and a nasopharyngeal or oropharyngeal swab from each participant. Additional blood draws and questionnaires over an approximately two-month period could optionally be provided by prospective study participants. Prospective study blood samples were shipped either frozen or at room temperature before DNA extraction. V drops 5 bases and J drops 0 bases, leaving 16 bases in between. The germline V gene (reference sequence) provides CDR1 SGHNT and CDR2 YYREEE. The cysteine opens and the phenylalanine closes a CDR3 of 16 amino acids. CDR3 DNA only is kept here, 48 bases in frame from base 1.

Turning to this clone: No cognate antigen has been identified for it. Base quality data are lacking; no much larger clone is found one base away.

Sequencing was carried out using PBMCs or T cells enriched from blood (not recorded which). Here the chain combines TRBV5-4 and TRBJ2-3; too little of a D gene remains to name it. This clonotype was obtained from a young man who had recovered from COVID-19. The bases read TGTGCCAGCAGTCTCCGGAGCACCACGAGCACAGATACGCAGTATTTT. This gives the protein CASSLRSTTSTDTQYF.